This entry describes one T cell receptor (beta chain). As yet, its antigen is unknown. This specimen belongs to a study of T-cell memory formation after mild COVID-19. Notes on the study in general: A second wave expanding day 15 to 37 was CD4+-biased; contracting clones were balanced.

Constant-segment primers served in 5'RACE that generated TCR alpha and TCR beta cDNA libraries bearing sample barcodes and UMIs. TCRdb reanalysed the 5' RACE reads using MiXCR and keeps one entry per CDR3 protein. Of 380,000 or so distinct CDR3 sequences detected, roughly 15% appear once; the ten largest clones hold about 24%. Sequencing was carried out using PBMCs or a T cell subset sorted from them (not recorded which). The receptor's source is a man between 18 and 35 years old who had mild COVID-19 (a few samples of this study predate the infection). Cell type and time point are not known.

The CDR3 spells CASSWRRGRTLPETQYF. CDR3 sequence (DNA): TGCGCCAGCAGCTGGCGCCGCGGACGGACCCTTCCCGAGACCCAGTACTTC. V is TRBV5-1 and J is TRBJ2-5; D gene unclear. Trimming took 3 bases from V and 5 from J, leaving 23 bases between them. Per the germline V gene, CDR1 is SGHRS and CDR2 is YFSETQ. The length of the CDR3 is 17 residues. The variable domain in full, with the rest retrieved from reference TRBV5-1 and TRBJ2-5, is KAGVTQTPRYLIKTRGQQVTLSCSPISGHRSVSWYQQTPGQGLQFLFEYFSETQRNKGNFPGRFSGRQFSNSRSEMNVSTLELGDSALYLCASSWRRGRTLPETQYFGPGTRLLVL.